This passage covers 3 T cell receptor beta chains from one sample sequenced in a study of cytotoxic CD8 clonotypes in ibrutinib-treated CLL. Some clones are missing from TCRdb's copy, which holds only in-frame ones; the method was immunoSEQ multiplex PCR. Altogether about 130,000 clones are present, 80% to 90% being singletons, with the ten largest covering around 2%. Sequencing was performed on PBMCs, taken after 24 months of ibrutinib treatment. The source is a human donor with chronic lymphocytic leukemia.

V and J are TRBV7-9 and TRBJ1-6; no definite D call. Germline V gives CDR1 SEHNR, CDR2 FQNEAQ (reference sequence). Trimming removed 6 bases from V and 0 bases from J, with 12 bases in between. The CDR3 covers 16 residues. This CDR3 is CASSSTESSYNSPLHF. CDR3 nucleotide sequence: TGTGCCAGCAGTAGTACGGAAAGCTCCTATAATTCACCCCTCCACTTT.

The chain has TRBV5-1 and TRBJ2-7; D is perhaps TRBD2 (6 bases). The germline gives CDR1 SGHRS, CDR2 YFSETQ. The CDR3 has 15 residues. V lost 4 bases and J lost 0, with 14 bases in between. CDR3 in DNA: TGCGCCAGCAGCAAAGGGGCGGGATACTCCTACGAGCAGTACTTC. This translates into CASSKGAGYSYEQYF. Full variable domain (remainder filled in from reference TRBV5-1 and TRBJ2-7): KAGVTQTPRYLIKTRGQQVTLSCSPISGHRSVSWYQQTPGQGLQFLFEYFSETQRNKGNFPGRFSGRQFSNSRSEMNVSTLELGDSALYLCASSKGAGYSYEQYFGPGTRLTVT.

The chain links TRBV19 to TRBJ2-6, with a tentative D call TRBD1 (6 bases). The CDR3 is 16 residues long. Per germline, CDR1 LNHDA and CDR2 SQIVND (reference sequence). The V gene lost 3 bases and the J gene lost 0 bases, with 9 bases spanning the gap. The CDR3 loop reads CASSMDRTSGANVLTF. The CDR3 DNA reads as TGTGCCAGTAGTATGGACAGAACCTCTGGGGCCAACGTCCTGACTTTC. The full variable domain, its missing parts supplied by reference TRBV19 and TRBJ2-6, is DGGITQSPKYLFRKEGQNVTLSCEQNLNHDAMYWYRQDPGQGLRLIYYSQIVNDFQKGDIAEGYSVSREKKESFPLTVTSAQKNPTAFYLCASSMDRTSGANVLTFGAGSRLTVL.